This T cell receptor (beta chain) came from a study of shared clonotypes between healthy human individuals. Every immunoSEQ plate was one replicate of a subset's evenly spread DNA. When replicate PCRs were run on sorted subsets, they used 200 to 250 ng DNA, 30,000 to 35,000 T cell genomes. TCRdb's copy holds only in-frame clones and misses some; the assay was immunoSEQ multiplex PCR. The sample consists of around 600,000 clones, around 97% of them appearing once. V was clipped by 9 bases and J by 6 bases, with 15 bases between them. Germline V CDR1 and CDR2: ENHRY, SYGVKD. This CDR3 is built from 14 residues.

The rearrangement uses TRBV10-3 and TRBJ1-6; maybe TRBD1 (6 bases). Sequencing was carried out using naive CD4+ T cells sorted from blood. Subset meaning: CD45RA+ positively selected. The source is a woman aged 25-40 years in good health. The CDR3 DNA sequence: TGTGCCATATGGACCGGGACATCTAATTCACCCCTCCACTTT. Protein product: CAIWTGTSNSPLHF.